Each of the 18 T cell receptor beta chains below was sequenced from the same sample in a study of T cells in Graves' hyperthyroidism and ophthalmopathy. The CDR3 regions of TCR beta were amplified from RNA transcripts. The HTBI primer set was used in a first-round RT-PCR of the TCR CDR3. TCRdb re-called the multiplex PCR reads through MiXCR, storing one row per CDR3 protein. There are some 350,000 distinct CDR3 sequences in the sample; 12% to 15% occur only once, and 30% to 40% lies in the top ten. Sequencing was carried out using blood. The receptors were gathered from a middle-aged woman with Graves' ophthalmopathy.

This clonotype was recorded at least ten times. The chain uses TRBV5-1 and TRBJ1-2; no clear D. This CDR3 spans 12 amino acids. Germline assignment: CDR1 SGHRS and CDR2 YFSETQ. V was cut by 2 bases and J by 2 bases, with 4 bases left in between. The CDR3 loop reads CASSLNNYGYTF. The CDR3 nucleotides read TGCGCCAGCAGCTTAAACAACTATGGCTACACCTTC.

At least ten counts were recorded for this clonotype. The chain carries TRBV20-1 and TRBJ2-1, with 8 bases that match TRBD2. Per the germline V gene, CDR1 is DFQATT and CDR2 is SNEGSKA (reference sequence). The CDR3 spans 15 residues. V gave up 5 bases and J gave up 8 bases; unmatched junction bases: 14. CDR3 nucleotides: TGCAGTGCTCCGCCGGGGGGGACTAGTCGCCATGAGCAGTTCTTC. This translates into CSAPPGGTSRHEQFF.

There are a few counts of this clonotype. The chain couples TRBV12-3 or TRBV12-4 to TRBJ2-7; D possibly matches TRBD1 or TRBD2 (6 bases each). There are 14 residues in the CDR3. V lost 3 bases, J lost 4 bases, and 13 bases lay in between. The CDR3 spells CASSFGGGFYEQYF. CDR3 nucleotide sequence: TGTGCCAGCAGTTTCGGAGGGGGGTTTTACGAGCAGTACTTC.

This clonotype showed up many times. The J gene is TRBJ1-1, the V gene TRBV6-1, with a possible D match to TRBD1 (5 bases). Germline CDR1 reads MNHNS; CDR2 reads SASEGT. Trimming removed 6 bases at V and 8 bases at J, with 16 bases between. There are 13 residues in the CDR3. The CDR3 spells CASSLVDSREAFF. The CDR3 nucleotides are TGTGCCAGCAGCCTAGTCGACAGCCGGGAAGCTTTCTTT.

Here the CDR3 DNA reads TGTGCCAGCAGCCAAGAGTGGGGGCTATACGAGCAGTACTTC. This translates into CASSQEWGLYEQYF. J is TRBJ2-7 and V is TRBV14, with D possibly being TRBD1 (6 bases). Looked up from germline, CDR1 is SGHDN and CDR2 is FVKESK. The ends were cut back, 0 bases at V and 4 bases at J, with 10 bases in the middle. The CDR3 has 14 amino acids.

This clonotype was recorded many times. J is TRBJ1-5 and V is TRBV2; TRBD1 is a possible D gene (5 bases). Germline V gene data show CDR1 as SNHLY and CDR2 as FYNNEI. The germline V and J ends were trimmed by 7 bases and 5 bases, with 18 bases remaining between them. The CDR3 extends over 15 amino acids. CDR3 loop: CASTPNGRGDQPQHF. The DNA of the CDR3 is TGTGCCAGCACTCCGAACGGGAGGGGAGATCAGCCCCAGCATTTT. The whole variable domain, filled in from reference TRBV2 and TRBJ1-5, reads EPEVTQTPSHQVTQMGQEVILRCVPISNHLYFYWYRQILGQKVEFLVSFYNNEISEKSEIFDDQFSVERPDGSNFTLKIRSTKLEDSAMYFCASTPNGRGDQPQHFGDGTRLSIL.

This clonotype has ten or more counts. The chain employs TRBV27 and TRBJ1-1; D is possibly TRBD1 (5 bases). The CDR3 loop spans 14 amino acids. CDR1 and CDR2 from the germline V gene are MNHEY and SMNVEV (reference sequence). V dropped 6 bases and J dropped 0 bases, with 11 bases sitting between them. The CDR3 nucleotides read TGTGCCAGCAGAACCGGGACCATGAACACTGAAGCTTTCTTT. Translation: CASRTGTMNTEAFF.

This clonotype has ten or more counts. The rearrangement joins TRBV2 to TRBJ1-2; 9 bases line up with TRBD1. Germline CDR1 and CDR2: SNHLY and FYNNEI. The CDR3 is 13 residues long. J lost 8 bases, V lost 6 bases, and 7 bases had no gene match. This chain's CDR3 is CASRAGTGNGYTF. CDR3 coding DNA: TGTGCCAGCAGAGCCGGGACAGGGAACGGCTACACCTTC.

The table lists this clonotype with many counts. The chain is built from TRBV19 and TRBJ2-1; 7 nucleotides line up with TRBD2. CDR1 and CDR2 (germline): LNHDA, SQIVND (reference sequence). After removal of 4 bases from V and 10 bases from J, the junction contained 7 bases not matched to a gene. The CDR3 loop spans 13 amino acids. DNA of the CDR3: TGTGCCAGTAGTAGGGGTTTGGGAGGGGAGCAGTTCTTC. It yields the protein CASSRGLGGEQFF.

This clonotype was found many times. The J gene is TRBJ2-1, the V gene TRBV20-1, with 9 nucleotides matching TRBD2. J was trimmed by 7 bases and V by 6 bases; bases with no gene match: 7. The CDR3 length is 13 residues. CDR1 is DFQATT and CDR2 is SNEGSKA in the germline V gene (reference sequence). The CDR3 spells CSAPRLAENEQFF. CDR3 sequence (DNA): TGCAGTGCGCCGAGACTAGCGGAAAATGAGCAGTTCTTC.

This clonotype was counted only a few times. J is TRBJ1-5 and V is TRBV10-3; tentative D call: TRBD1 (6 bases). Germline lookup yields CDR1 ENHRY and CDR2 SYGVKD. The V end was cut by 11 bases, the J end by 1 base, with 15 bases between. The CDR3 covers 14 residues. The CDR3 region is CASEGDRSNQPQHF. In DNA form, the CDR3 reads TGTGCCTCAGAGGGAGACAGGAGCAATCAGCCCCAGCATTTT.

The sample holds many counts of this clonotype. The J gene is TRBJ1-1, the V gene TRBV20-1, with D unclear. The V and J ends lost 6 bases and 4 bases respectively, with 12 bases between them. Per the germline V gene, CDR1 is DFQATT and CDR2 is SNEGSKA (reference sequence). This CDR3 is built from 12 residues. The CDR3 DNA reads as TGCAGTGCAGACGAAGGGAGCACTGAAGCTTTCTTT. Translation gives CSADEGSTEAFF.

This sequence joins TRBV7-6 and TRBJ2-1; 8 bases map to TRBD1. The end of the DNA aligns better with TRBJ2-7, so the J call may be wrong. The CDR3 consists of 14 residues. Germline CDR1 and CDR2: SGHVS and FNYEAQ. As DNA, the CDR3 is TGTGCCAGCAGCCGTACGGGACAGGTCAATGAGCAGTACTTC. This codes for CASSRTGQVNEQYF.

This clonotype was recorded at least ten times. In DNA form, the CDR3 reads TGTGCCAGCAGTTACTCTCCGGGGGGTTTCACTGAAGCTTTCTTT. Translation gives CASSYSPGGFTEAFF. This chain joins TRBV6-6 and TRBJ1-1, with D possibly being TRBD1 (5 bases). The CDR3 has 15 amino acids. CDR1 is MNHNY and CDR2 is SVGAGI in the germline V gene (reference sequence). Trimming shortened V by 0 bases and J by 4 bases, and 12 bases separated the two germline ends.

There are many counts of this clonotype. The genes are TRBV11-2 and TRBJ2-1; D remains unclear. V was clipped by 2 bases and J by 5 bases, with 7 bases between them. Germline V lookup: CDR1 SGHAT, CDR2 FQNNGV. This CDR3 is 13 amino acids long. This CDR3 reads CASSLSRNNEQFF. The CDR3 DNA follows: TGTGCCAGCAGCTTATCGCGTAACAATGAGCAGTTCTTC.

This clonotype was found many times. For the CDR3, the DNA is TGTGCCAGCAGTTTAGCGGGAGGGCCTGGGAATGAGCAGTTCTTC. This codes for CASSLAGGPGNEQFF. The chain joins TRBV12-3 or TRBV12-4 to TRBJ2-1, with 7 positions matching TRBD2. V shed 0 bases, J shed 7 bases, and the junction held 6 bases outside the gene matches. The length of the CDR3 is 15 residues.

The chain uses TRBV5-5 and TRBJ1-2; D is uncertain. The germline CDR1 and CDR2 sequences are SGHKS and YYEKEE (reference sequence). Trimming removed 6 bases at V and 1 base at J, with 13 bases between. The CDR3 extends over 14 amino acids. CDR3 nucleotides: TGTGCCAGCACCGTGACCCGCCATAACTATGGCTACACCTTC. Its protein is CASTVTRHNYGYTF. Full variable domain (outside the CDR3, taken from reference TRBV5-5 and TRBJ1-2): DAGVTQSPTHLIKTRGQQVTLRCSPISGHKSVSWYQQVLGQGPQFIFQYYEKEERGRGNFPDRFSARQFPNYSSELNVNALLLGDSALYLCASTVTRHNYGYTFGSGTRLTVV.

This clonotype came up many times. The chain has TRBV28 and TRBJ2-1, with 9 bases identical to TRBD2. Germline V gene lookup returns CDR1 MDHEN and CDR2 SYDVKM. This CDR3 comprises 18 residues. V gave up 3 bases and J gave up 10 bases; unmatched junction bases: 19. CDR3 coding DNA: TGTGCCAGCAGTTTCTTCCGCCCGGGACTAGCCATAGTTGGGGAGCAGTTCTTC. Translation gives CASSFFRPGLAIVGEQFF. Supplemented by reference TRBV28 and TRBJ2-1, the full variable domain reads DVKVTQSSRYLVKRTGEKVFLECVQDMDHENMFWYRQDPGLGLRLIYFSYDVKMKEKGDIPEGYSVSREKKERFSLILESASTNQTSMYLCASSFFRPGLAIVGEQFFGPGTRLTVL.